This record looks at one T cell receptor beta chain sequence and its context. One end of the junction does not line up with germline, which may come from a read error. Time point described: persistent/refractory GD, antithyroid drugs over 5 years with positive TRAb. After RNA was extracted from PBMCs, the TCR library was made from it. Building of the TCR beta libraries involved iRepertoire HTBI primers and Arm-PCR of CDR3 regions. TCRdb passed the multiplex PCR reads through MiXCR, listing each CDR3 protein once. The table has about 310,000 distinct CDR3 sequences, roughly a fifth seen once; the top ten hold approximately 60%. The record originates from a study of regulatory T cells in long-lasting Graves disease. Overall study context: Those with persistent Graves' disease had received antithyroid drugs for over 5 years with positive TSH receptor antibodies.

The CDR3 runs 12 residues. Germline CDR1 reads SGDLS; CDR2 reads YYNGEE. The sample here was peripheral blood mononuclear cells (PBMCs), taken when the disease was refractory, from a patient treated with antithyroid drugs. The chain employs TRBV9 and TRBJ1-2, with D hard to call. The receptor was isolated from a female donor with Graves disease. The CDR3, as DNA: TGTGCCAGCAGCTTACGTCAGTATGGCAACACCTTC. Its translation is CASSLRQYGNTF.